The 31 T cell receptor beta chains below come from one sample, sequenced in a study of cytomegalovirus exposure and HLA in healthy donors. Use of 60 Vbeta and 13 Jbeta primers characterized the PCR. Method: immunoSEQ multiplex PCR; TCRdb's copy keeps in-frame clones and lacks some. Of about 130,000 clones in the sample, approximately 85% are singletons; the top ten hold roughly 12%. Sequenced sample: PBMCs. The receptor source for this set is a male donor in good health and CMV-seropositive.

V gene TRBV4-2 combines with J gene TRBJ2-1; D might be TRBD2 (6 bases). Germline-derived CDR1 and CDR2 are LGHNA and YNFKEQ. This CDR3 spans 17 amino acids. Trimming pared 3 bases from V and 7 bases from J, leaving 22 bases between. The CDR3 nucleotides are TGTGCCAGCAGCCATCCTCCCAGGGAGGCTAGCGCAAATGAGCAGTTCTTC. This encodes CASSHPPREASANEQFF.

The chain couples TRBV30 to TRBJ1-5; no reliable D call. Per germline, CDR1 GTSNPN and CDR2 SVGIG (reference sequence). CDR3 size: 11 residues. The V and J ends lost 5 bases and 5 bases respectively, with 7 bases between them. CDR3 nucleotides: TGTGCCTGGGGGCGAGATCAGCCCCAGCATTTT. It codes for CAWGRDQPQHF.

The CDR3 loop reads CASSQAGGTDEQYF. The CDR3 DNA follows: TGTGCCAGCAGCCAAGCGGGAGGAACCGACGAGCAGTACTTC. The chain carries TRBV7-3 and TRBJ2-5; TRBD2 matches at 9 bases. The J call may be wrong; the DNA end is better matched by TRBJ2-7. CDR1 SGHTA and CDR2 FQGTGA come from the germline V gene. The CDR3 sequence is 14 residues long.

The chain employs TRBV7-9 and TRBJ1-1, with D unresolved. The V end lost 0 bases, the J end lost 4 bases, and 3 bases lay between the germline ends. CDR1 is SEHNR, CDR2 FQNEAQ, per germline (reference sequence). This CDR3 is 12 amino acids long. CDR3 bases: TGTGCCAGCAGCTTAGCGAGCACTGAAGCTTTCTTT. It encodes CASSLASTEAFF. The complete variable domain, with remaining parts taken from reference TRBV7-9 and TRBJ1-1, reads DTGVSQNPRHKITKRGQNVTFRCDPISEHNRLYWYRQTLGQGPEFLTYFQNEAQLEKSRLLSDRFSAERPKGSFSTLEIQRTEQGDSAMYLCASSLASTEAFFGQGTRLTVV.

This chain connects TRBV4-2 to TRBJ2-1, with TRBD2 as a possible D gene (7 bases). The V end was cut by 0 bases, the J end by 4 bases, with 16 bases between. The CDR3 totals 17 residues. The V gene's germline CDR1 is LGHNA and CDR2 YNFKEQ. CDR3 loop: CASSQDYPSGTYNEQFF. The CDR3 coding sequence is TGTGCCAGCAGCCAAGATTATCCCAGCGGGACATACAATGAGCAGTTCTTC.

This sequence joins TRBV5-1 and TRBJ2-2; D is uncertain. The germline V gene encodes CDR1 SGHRS and CDR2 YFSETQ. This CDR3 is 14 amino acids long. Trimming took 3 bases from V and 7 from J, leaving 13 bases between them. CDR3 residues: CASSYRPQVGELFF. The CDR3 bases are TGCGCCAGCAGCTACCGCCCCCAGGTCGGGGAGCTGTTTTTT.

The chain links TRBV19 to TRBJ1-2; D is undetermined. CDR3 length: 12 amino acids. Per germline, CDR1 LNHDA and CDR2 SQIVND (reference sequence). V gave up 9 bases and J gave up 9 bases, with 17 bases separating them. The CDR3 DNA reads TGTGCCAGCAGTCGATGGGGAGGAAGCTACACCTTC. As protein: CASSRWGGSYTF. Filled out from reference TRBV19 and TRBJ1-2, the complete variable domain reads DGGITQSPKYLFRKEGQNVTLSCEQNLNHDAMYWYRQDPGQGLRLIYYSQIVNDFQKGDIAEGYSVSREKKESFPLTVTSAQKNPTAFYLCASSRWGGSYTFGSGTRLTVV.

The count of this clone is one. The chain combines TRBV28 with TRBJ1-6, with 8 bases lining up with TRBD1. Trimming cost V 5 bases and J 6 bases; bases outside gene matches: 6. The CDR3 is made up of 15 amino acids. Per the germline V gene, CDR1 is MDHEN and CDR2 is SYDVKM. CDR3 in amino acids: CASSPSGGFNSPLHF. The DNA of the CDR3 is TGTGCCAGCAGTCCCTCAGGGGGCTTTAATTCACCCCTCCACTTT.

The count of this clone is one. V usage is TRBV18 and J usage is TRBJ2-7, with 7 positions matching TRBD2. CDR1 is KGHSH, CDR2 LQKENI, per germline. This CDR3 has 13 residues. J was trimmed by 4 bases and V by 5 bases; bases with no gene match: 5. The CDR3 nucleotides read TGTGCCAGCTCAAGCAGCGGGACTTACGAGCAGTACTTC. This sequence encodes CASSSSGTYEQYF.

Only one count was recorded for this clone. The CDR3 is CASSQNRGAQYF. CDR3 coding DNA: TGTGCCAGCAGCCAAAACAGGGGTGCGCAGTATTTT. The V call is TRBV4-2, the J call TRBJ2-3, with 7 positions matching TRBD1. Germline-derived CDR1 and CDR2 are LGHNA and YNFKEQ. This CDR3 has 12 amino acids. V gave up 2 bases and J gave up 10 bases; unmatched junction bases: 3.

The rearrangement uses TRBV30 and TRBJ2-5; 10 nucleotides align to TRBD2. Germline CDR1 GTSNPN, CDR2 SVGIG (reference sequence). The CDR3 sequence is 15 residues long. V shed 3 bases and J 5 bases; nucleotides not matched to a gene: 9. The CDR3 sequence: CAWRELAGVGETQYF. DNA for the CDR3: TGTGCCTGGAGGGAGCTAGCGGGAGTCGGTGAGACCCAGTACTTC.

This chain links TRBV5-4 with TRBJ2-7; 7 positions match TRBD1. The CDR3 contains 15 residues. CDR1 is SGHNT and CDR2 is YYREEE in the germline V gene (reference sequence). The trim removed 2 bases at V and 0 bases at J, leaving 5 bases unmatched. The CDR3 sequence is CASSLVYRGSYEQYF. CDR3 DNA: TGTGCCAGCAGCTTAGTTTACAGGGGCTCCTACGAGCAGTACTTC.

This sequence joins TRBV27 and TRBJ2-7; no reliable D call. This CDR3 has 12 amino acids. Trimming cost V 5 bases and J 3 bases, with 8 bases left between them. Germline lookup yields CDR1 MNHEY and CDR2 SMNVEV (reference sequence). CDR3 bases: TGTGCCAGCAGTCCCCCGAGCTACGAGCAGTACTTC. Protein product: CASSPPSYEQYF.

The chain has TRBV6-1 and TRBJ2-7; 7 bases match TRBD1. From germline, CDR1 is MNHNS and CDR2 SASEGT. This CDR3 contains 15 residues. V gave up 4 bases and J gave up 1 base; unmatched junction bases: 7. CDR3 protein: CASSGSGTDSYEQYF. For the CDR3, the DNA is TGTGCCAGCAGTGGTTCCGGGACAGATTCCTACGAGCAGTACTTC.

CDR3 nucleotides: TGTGCCAGCAGCGGGGGACAGAACGTCTATGGCTACACCTTC. It yields the protein CASSGGQNVYGYTF. The gene calls are TRBV9 and TRBJ1-2; 7 positions agree with TRBD1. The trim removed 3 bases at V and 4 bases at J, leaving 6 bases unmatched. This CDR3 has 14 residues. The germline CDR1 and CDR2 sequences are SGDLS and YYNGEE. Complete variable domain (other parts from reference TRBV9 and TRBJ1-2): DSGVTQTPKHLITATGQRVTLRCSPRSGDLSVYWYQQSLDQGLQFLIQYYNGEERAKGNILERFSAQQFPDLHSELNLSSLELGDSALYFCASSGGQNVYGYTFGSGTRLTVV.

The CDR3 DNA is TGTGCCAGCAGTGAAACAGGGACAGCCATTCAGCCCCAGCATTTT. Translated, it gives CASSETGTAIQPQHF. V gene TRBV2 combines with J gene TRBJ1-5, with 7 bases that match TRBD1. After removal of 2 bases from V and 6 bases from J, the junction contained 7 bases not matched to a gene. Germline V gene sequence: CDR1 SNHLY, CDR2 FYNNEI. The length of the CDR3 is 15 residues. The full variable domain, in which reference TRBV2 and TRBJ1-5 provide the parts outside the CDR3, is EPEVTQTPSHQVTQMGQEVILRCVPISNHLYFYWYRQILGQKVEFLVSFYNNEISEKSEIFDDQFSVERPDGSNFTLKIRSTKLEDSAMYFCASSETGTAIQPQHFGDGTRLSIL.

The V and J genes are TRBV7-3 and TRBJ2-3, with D perhaps matching TRBD1 (6 bases). Trimming left V 3 bases short and J 5 bases short, with 15 bases between. Germline loops: CDR1 SGHTA, CDR2 FQGTGA. CDR3 length equals 15 residues. For the CDR3, the DNA is TGTGCCAGCAGCTTCAGGGGTGGCCTGGAAGATACGCAGTATTTT. This translates into CASSFRGGLEDTQYF.

V usage is TRBV9 and J usage is TRBJ1-4, with 10 bases aligning to TRBD1. The J segment lost 3 bases and the V segment lost 3 bases, leaving 8 bases of the junction unmatched. Germline CDR1 SGDLS, CDR2 YYNGEE. The CDR3 length is 17 residues. CDR3 coding DNA: TGTGCCAGCAGCGCACATGGTGGGACAGGGGCTAATGAAAAACTGTTTTTT. Encoded protein: CASSAHGGTGANEKLFF.

This chain links TRBV7-2 with TRBJ1-2; no clear D gene. V gave up 1 base and J gave up 8 bases, with 14 bases separating them. The germline gives CDR1 SGHTA, CDR2 FQGNSA. The CDR3 is made up of 14 amino acids. The CDR3 coding sequence is TGTGCCAGCAGCTTAGATGCTGAACTCGGGGGCTACACCTTC. Amino acids: CASSLDAELGGYTF.

The rearrangement uses TRBV5-1 and TRBJ2-7; D is possibly TRBD2 (6 bases). This CDR3 contains 14 residues. The V end was cut by 3 bases, the J end by 7 bases, with 17 bases between. CDR1 is SGHRS, CDR2 YFSETQ, per germline. CDR3: CASSSGRGNLEQYF. For the CDR3, the DNA is TGCGCCAGCAGCTCCGGACGGGGGAACTTGGAGCAGTACTTC.

The chain employs TRBV7-2 and TRBJ1-1; D call uncertain. Between the trimmed V and J ends, which lost 1 base and 4 bases, there was a span of 13 bases. Looked up from germline, CDR1 is SGHTA and CDR2 is FQGNSA. The CDR3 contains 15 residues. CDR3: CASSLDLLGSTEAFF. CDR3 in DNA: TGTGCCAGCAGCTTAGATTTATTGGGGAGCACTGAAGCTTTCTTT.

The CDR3 nucleotides read TGTGCCTGGAGTGTTGGCGGTCCCCTTGGGACCCAGTACTTC. Protein: CAWSVGGPLGTQYF. The chain employs TRBV30 and TRBJ2-5, with unresolved D. Trimming removed 0 bases at V and 7 bases at J, with 15 bases between. The CDR3 covers 14 residues. The germline V gene has CDR1 GTSNPN and CDR2 SVGIG (reference sequence).

The CDR3 nucleotides read TGTGCCAGTAGTCCTCCGGGACAGGGGCCCCACAATGAGCAGTTCTTC. Its protein product is CASSPPGQGPHNEQFF. V and J are TRBV19 and TRBJ2-1; 10 bases align to TRBD1. Trimming at V came to 5 bases and at J to 5 bases, leaving 9 bases not matched to a gene. Germline CDR1 LNHDA, CDR2 SQIVND (reference sequence). The CDR3 runs to 16 residues.

The chain carries TRBV19 and TRBJ2-7; 12 bases match TRBD2. The CDR3 is 16 amino acids. In germline, CDR1 is LNHDA, CDR2 SQIVND (reference sequence). V lost 3 bases and J lost 0; bases outside the gene matches: 3. The CDR3 spells CASSIGTSGFSYEQYF. CDR3 sequence (DNA): TGTGCCAGTAGTATCGGGACTAGCGGGTTCTCCTACGAGCAGTACTTC. Full variable domain (outside the CDR3, taken from reference TRBV19 and TRBJ2-7): DGGITQSPKYLFRKEGQNVTLSCEQNLNHDAMYWYRQDPGQGLRLIYYSQIVNDFQKGDIAEGYSVSREKKESFPLTVTSAQKNPTAFYLCASSIGTSGFSYEQYFGPGTRLTVT.

This chain connects TRBV18 to TRBJ1-3; 8 bases are a match to TRBD1. The CDR3 contains 14 residues. The V gene end was trimmed by 7 bases and the J gene end by 6 bases; junction bases not matched to a gene: 8. Germline V CDR1 and CDR2: KGHSH, LQKENI. The CDR3 protein is CASFQGTGKNTIYF. CDR3 nucleotides: TGTGCCAGCTTCCAGGGGACAGGCAAAAACACCATATATTTT.

The chain recombines TRBV10-3 with TRBJ2-2; possibly TRBD2 for D (5 bases). Trimming cost V 3 bases and J 0 bases, with 8 bases left between them. The germline CDR1 and CDR2 sequences are ENHRY and SYGVKD. There are 15 residues in the CDR3. Here the CDR3 reads CAISEPAANTGELFF. CDR3 sequence (DNA): TGTGCCATCAGTGAACCAGCGGCGAACACCGGGGAGCTGTTTTTT.

Comment on this clone: A read error may produce the germline difference seen at one junction end. This chain joins TRBV29-1 and TRBJ2-6, with 7 bases aligning to TRBD2. Germline V CDR1 and CDR2: SQVTM, ANQGSEA. The CDR3 extends over 16 amino acids. The CDR3 loop is CSVDSIGEGGANGLTF. In nucleotides, the CDR3 is TGCAGCGTTGATAGTATCGGGGAGGGTGGGGCCAACGGCCTGACTTTC.

The CDR3 bases are TGCAGCGTTCCTCTAGCGGCGAACACCGGGGAGCTGTTTTTT. It encodes CSVPLAANTGELFF. This chain uses TRBV29-1 with TRBJ2-2, with 7 bases fitting TRBD2. The junction had 3 bases not matched to a gene; V was cut back by 5 bases and J by 0 bases. The CDR3 has 14 residues. CDR1 and CDR2 from the germline V gene are SQVTM and ANQGSEA.

This rearrangement joins TRBV5-1 to TRBJ2-3, with 12 bases matching TRBD2. Per the germline V gene, CDR1 is SGHRS and CDR2 is YFSETQ. The V and J ends lost 4 bases and 2 bases, in that order; junction bases with no gene match: 5. This CDR3 region has 16 residues. The CDR3 sequence is CASSGASGRVTDTQYF. In DNA, the CDR3 is TGCGCCAGCAGCGGGGCTAGCGGGAGGGTCACAGATACGCAGTATTTT.

This clone was observed once. This sequence joins TRBV6-1 and TRBJ1-5; 7 bases agree with TRBD1. CDR1 and CDR2 (germline): MNHNS, SASEGT. The CDR3 is made up of 16 amino acids. Trimming at V came to 3 bases and at J to 5 bases, leaving 10 bases not matched to a gene. CDR3 nucleotides: TGTGCCAGCAGTGAGGCGGCGGGACAGCCCTATCAGCCCCAGCATTTT. It encodes CASSEAAGQPYQPQHF.

This clone was detected only once. The chain employs TRBV4-3 and TRBJ2-1, with 7 nucleotides matching TRBD1. After removal of 2 bases from V and 6 bases from J, the junction contained 13 bases not matched to a gene. Germline values: CDR1 LGHNA, CDR2 YSLEER. This CDR3 has 17 amino acids. CDR3 residues: CASSQYIRGGEINEQFF. The CDR3 DNA reads as TGCGCCAGCAGCCAATACATCCGAGGGGGCGAGATCAATGAGCAGTTCTTC.